Presented here are 14 T cell receptor beta chains from one specimen sequenced in a study of shared clonotypes between healthy human individuals. Assay: immunoSEQ multiplex PCR; the TCRdb copy retains only in-frame clones and omits some. Among more than 1,200,000 clones listed, about 98.5% were seen once. Source material: naive CD4+ T cells sorted from blood. Regarding subset: CD45RA+ positively selected. The receptors here all came from a man aged 30 to 45 in good health.

This clone has only one observation. The chain joins TRBV7-9 to TRBJ2-7; TRBD1 might be the D (5 bases). With 1 base removed from V and 4 bases from J, the gap between germline ends came to 23 bases. Germline CDR1 SEHNR, CDR2 FQNEAQ (reference sequence). The CDR3 is 18 residues long. CDR3 nucleotide sequence: TGTGCCAGCAGCTTAGTGGAATTGGCGGCTAAAAGGGGTTACGAGCAGTACTTC. As protein: CASSLVELAAKRGYEQYF.

The chain recombines TRBV2 with TRBJ1-4, with TRBD1 identical over 8 bases. Germline V gives CDR1 SNHLY, CDR2 FYNNEI. The CDR3 loop spans 14 amino acids. Unmatched junction bases numbered 8, after V lost 7 bases and J lost 7 bases. CDR3 nucleotides: TGTGCCAGCACGACGGACAGGGTAATTGAAAAACTGTTTTTT. The encoded protein is CASTTDRVIEKLFF.

CDR3 in amino acids: CASSEDRASHIQYF. The CDR3 nucleotides are TGTGCCAGCAGTGAAGATCGCGCCTCCCACATTCAGTACTTC. The rearrangement uses TRBV25-1 and TRBJ2-4, with D unresolved. V was shortened by 2 bases and J by 8 bases, with 13 bases between the two germline ends. The germline gives CDR1 MGHDK, CDR2 SYGVNS. CDR3 length: 14 residues.

About this clone itself: The same CDR3 arises from other DNA sequences in this sample as well. The V and J genes are TRBV5-1 and TRBJ2-6; TRBD1 matches at 7 bases. The CDR3 runs to 16 residues. Germline-derived CDR1 and CDR2 are SGHRS and YFSETQ. The V gene end was trimmed by 0 bases and the J gene end by 1 base; junction bases not matched to a gene: 1. CDR3 coding DNA: TGCGCCAGCAGCTTGGGACAGGGTTCTGGGGCCAACGTCCTGACTTTC. Residues: CASSLGQGSGANVLTF.

CDR3 sequence: CASSPPGGWNTEAFF. The CDR3 region has the DNA TGTGCCAGCTCACCACCGGGGGGCTGGAACACTGAAGCTTTCTTT. J is TRBJ1-1 and V is TRBV18; tentatively, D is TRBD1 (6 bases). This CDR3 has 15 residues. Germline CDR1 KGHSH, CDR2 LQKENI. Trimming removed 0 bases from V and 1 base from J, with 9 bases in between.

A remark on this clone: Other DNA sequences in this sample translate to the same CDR3. The chain uses TRBV9 and TRBJ2-5; 12 bases are a match to TRBD2. The CDR3 length is 15 residues. With 2 bases clipped from V and 2 bases from J, the junction kept 1 base outside the gene matches. CDR1 SGDLS and CDR2 YYNGEE come from the germline V gene. The CDR3 DNA is TGTGCCAGCAGCGTCGGGACTAGCGGGCAAGAGACCCAGTACTTC. Residues: CASSVGTSGQETQYF.

The chain employs TRBV2 and TRBJ2-1, with 10 positions matching TRBD1. CDR1 is SNHLY and CDR2 is FYNNEI in the germline V gene. The CDR3 consists of 15 residues. The V and J ends lost 7 bases and 4 bases, in that order; junction bases with no gene match: 7. CDR3 in DNA: TGTGCCAGCATCGGGGGACAGGGGTCGTACAATGAGCAGTTCTTC. Protein: CASIGGQGSYNEQFF.

This clone was detected only once. The genes are TRBV4-3 and TRBJ1-2; D is undetermined. V was clipped by 0 bases and J by 8 bases, with 16 bases between them. The V gene's germline CDR1 is LGHNA and CDR2 YSLEER. This CDR3 is 15 amino acids long. Here the CDR3 reads CASSQDNFRTGGYTF. The CDR3 nucleotides are TGCGCCAGCAGCCAAGATAACTTTAGAACGGGGGGCTACACCTTC.

The rearrangement links TRBV6-5 to TRBJ2-3; 9 nucleotides match TRBD2. With V trimmed by 3 bases and J by 2 bases, 3 bases remained unmatched. Germline-derived CDR1 and CDR2 are MNHEY and SVGAGI. This CDR3 has 15 residues. In DNA form, the CDR3 reads TGTGCCAGCAGTTATTCTAGCGGGAACACAGATACGCAGTATTTT. Amino acids: CASSYSSGNTDTQYF.

This chain uses TRBV7-9 with TRBJ2-2; D unclear. The CDR3 is 14 residues long. CDR1 is SEHNR, CDR2 FQNEAQ, per germline (reference sequence). V was shortened by 5 bases and J by 7 bases, with 14 bases between the two germline ends. CDR3 sequence (DNA): TGTGCCAGCAGCCCGAGCGTGCAGAACGGGGAGCTGTTTTTT. It yields the protein CASSPSVQNGELFF.

This rearrangement joins TRBV25-1 to TRBJ2-1; TRBD2 agrees at 9 bases. Germline trimming cut 1 base from V and 1 base from J; bases unmatched to any gene: 5. The germline gives CDR1 MGHDK, CDR2 SYGVNS. CDR3 length: 17 residues. CDR3: CASSESASGKSYNEQFF. CDR3 DNA: TGTGCCAGCAGTGAATCGGCTAGCGGGAAGTCCTACAATGAGCAGTTCTTC.

The chain links TRBV29-1 to TRBJ2-7, with TRBD2 identical over 7 bases. The CDR3 contains 13 residues. CDR1 is SQVTM and CDR2 is ANQGSEA in the germline V gene. V shed 7 bases and J 2 bases; nucleotides not matched to a gene: 8. CDR3 sequence: CSASTSFAYEQYF. As DNA, the CDR3 is TGCAGCGCCTCGACTAGCTTTGCCTACGAGCAGTACTTC.

V gene TRBV5-4 combines with J gene TRBJ1-1; tentatively, D is TRBD1 (5 bases). Germline CDR1 is SGHNT and CDR2 is YYREEE (reference sequence). The length of the CDR3 is 14 residues. The V end lost 4 bases, the J end lost 3 bases, and 13 bases lay between the germline ends. CDR3 amino acids: CASSPGEGYTEAFF. In DNA form, the CDR3 reads TGTGCCAGCAGCCCGGGGGAGGGCTACACTGAAGCTTTCTTT.

This clone was detected once. The chain joins TRBV7-2 to TRBJ2-7; TRBD2 matches at 7 bases. Unmatched junction bases numbered 5, after V lost 3 bases and J lost 3 bases. CDR3 length: 14 amino acids. The V gene's germline CDR1 is SGHTA and CDR2 FQGNSA. The CDR3 protein is CASSFISGFYEQYF. The CDR3, as DNA: TGTGCCAGCAGCTTTATTAGCGGGTTCTACGAGCAGTACTTC. The full variable domain, rest sourced from reference TRBV7-2 and TRBJ2-7, is GAGVSQSPSNKVTEKGKDVELRCDPISGHTALYWYRQSLGQGLEFLIYFQGNSAPDKSGLPSDRFSAERTGGSVSTLTIQRTQQEDSAVYLCASSFISGFYEQYFGPGTRLTVT.